This T cell receptor (beta chain) comes out of a study of regulatory T cells in long-lasting Graves disease (dated by TCRdb to the early 2020s). Study-wide context: Patients with newly diagnosed Graves' disease had been on antithyroid drugs for under 3 months. A total of approximately 35 samples underwent TCR sequencing: some 13 from persistent and about 20 from newly diagnosed Graves' disease patients. Patients with persistent Graves' disease were compared with patients with newly diagnosed Graves' disease using TCR sequencing and RNA sequencing of peripheral blood. The study was registered as a clinical trial and conducted in China. Beyond this particular receptor, the publication reports: Sequencing and analysis were limited to the TCR beta chain. Patients with persistent disease shared more public clonotypes (approximately 2,500) than newly diagnosed patients did (966). As a limitation, the authors acknowledged that the small sample size may reduce accuracy. Compared with newly diagnosed patients, persistent Graves' disease patients had lower TCR Shannon entropy and fewer highly expanded clones, which suggests clonal expansion. Preferential use of TRBV28, TRBJ1-2 and TRBJ2-5 was observed in persistent disease, whereas TRBV20-1 and TRBJ2-1 were favored in newly diagnosed disease. Only peripheral blood was studied, because thyroid tissue, the primary lesion, was inaccessible.

CDR1 and CDR2 are read off the germline V gene as LGHNA and YNFKEQ. V drops 4 bases and J drops 8 bases, leaving 9 bases in between. CDR3 length: 12 amino acids, cysteine to phenylalanine. The DNA shown is the 36-base CDR3, in frame from base 1. Ten or more counts support this clonotype. Its antigen is currently not known. Base qualities are not recorded, but no much larger clone differs from it by a single base. What the time point label conveys for this sample: newly diagnosed GD, antithyroid drugs for less than 3 months. RNA was extracted from PBMCs in TRIzol for both TCR sequencing and RNA sequencing. Graves' disease was diagnosed according to American Thyroid Association guidelines. Patients for the study were recruited at an endocrinology department in Xi'an, China. From each patient, approximately 10 milliliters of peripheral blood was collected into an EDTA anticoagulant tube. Ficoll Paque Plus density gradient separation was used to isolate PBMCs, and no further T cell sorting was done. An Agilent 2100 Bioanalyzer and agarose gel were used to assess RNA quality, and a NanoDrop 2000 was used to measure RNA concentration.

Library construction relied on multiplex PCR. TCRdb names Illumina HiSeq 4000 as the instrument used. iRepertoire HTBI primers and Arm-PCR amplification of CDR3 regions were used to construct TCR beta libraries. Before sequencing, the PCR products went through gel purification. From the authors' description of their analysis: Gene usage analysis of CDR3 amino acid clonotypes relied on the approximately 62 TRBV and over 13 TRBJ segments identified across samples. COPE and FqMerger were used to merge the filtered high-quality paired reads into contigs. Contigs were aligned with BLAST to IMGT TRBV, TRBD and TRBJ reference genes, and CDR3 was defined per IMGT. Clonotypes above 0.1% frequency were classified as highly expanded clones. Shannon entropy was used to measure repertoire diversity, and the Gini coefficient was used to measure V-J evenness. Clonotypes shared by more than one individual were considered public. Using fastp at Q25 and MiXCR, TCRdb reprocessed the public reads and kept productive beta chains. Each entry is one CDR3 protein sequence, shown with its most common DNA and genes. TCRdb's processing, not the study's, gives the V and J calls here. Present in this sample are around 250,000 distinct CDR3 sequences, 18% of which were seen just once. Clones ranked in the top ten supply around 20% of the sample.

This TCR derives from a female donor with Graves disease. Sequencing used peripheral blood mononuclear cells (PBMCs), obtained at new diagnosis, from a patient treated with antithyroid drugs. The chain uses TRBV4-2 and TRBJ2-1; no confident D gene assignment can be made. CDR3 region: CASSPPNDEQFF. The bases are TGTGCCAGCAGCCCCCCGAACGATGAGCAGTTCTTC.